This TCR beta chain was retrieved from a study of OX40 agonist ivuxolimab in advanced cancers. Overall study: Ivuxolimab, an antibody acting as an agonist of OX40 (CD134), was used to treat patients.

The CDR3 covers 17 residues. CDR1 SGHTA and CDR2 FQGNSA come from the germline V gene. V was pared by 1 base and J by 0 bases, with 6 bases of the junction left unmatched. Study-wide results and caveats: The CD4+ and CD8+ T cells in the blood had expanded clonally by week 6 at 0.1 to 3.0 mg/kg.

Systemic immunosuppression or a history of autoimmune disease excluded patients. Drawing of blood for sampling happened at baseline, at cycle 4 day 1, and at cycle 7 day 1. Regarding this clone: The target antigen is unknown.

Only in-frame clones appear in the TCRdb table, and some are missing; sequencing was by immunoSEQ multiplex PCR. The table records tens of thousands of clones, around 86% of them present only once. This clonotype originated in an adult with an advanced solid tumor such as melanoma, head and neck, liver or kidney cancer. V gene TRBV7-2 combines with J gene TRBJ1-5; 7 positions agree with TRBD1. The sample in question was CD4+ or CD8+ T cells sorted from blood, obtained in a trial of the OX40 agonist ivuxolimab. CDR3: CASSLDLGGYSNQPQHF. CDR3 DNA: TGTGCCAGCAGCTTAGATCTAGGGGGCTATAGCAATCAGCCCCAGCATTTT.